Reported below is one TCR beta chain. This record comes from a study of cytomegalovirus exposure and HLA in healthy donors. Study-wide background: Among around 200 million T cells, an earlier analysis found roughly 110 million unique TCR beta sequences.

The PCR was carried out with 60 Vbeta primers and 13 Jbeta primers. Assay used: immunoSEQ multiplex PCR; TCRdb lists only in-frame clones, some missing. The sample lists about 170,000 clones, around 77% seen once, with around 3.1% in the top ten. Between the trimmed V and J ends, which lost 4 bases and 0 bases, there was a span of 12 bases. The germline gives CDR1 SGHTA, CDR2 FQGNSA. The CDR3 extends over 16 amino acids. The sample taken for sequencing was PBMCs. The chain carries TRBV7-2 and TRBJ2-2, with TRBD1 as a possible D gene (5 bases). The origin of this receptor is a female donor in good health and CMV-seronegative. Here the CDR3 reads CASSSGRVANTGELFF. For the CDR3, the DNA is TGTGCCAGCAGCTCCGGCAGGGTGGCGAACACCGGGGAGCTGTTTTTT. The full variable domain, in which reference TRBV7-2 and TRBJ2-2 provide the parts outside the CDR3, is GAGVSQSPSNKVTEKGKDVELRCDPISGHTALYWYRQSLGQGLEFLIYFQGNSAPDKSGLPSDRFSAERTGGSVSTLTIQRTQQEDSAVYLCASSSGRVANTGELFFGEGSRLTVL.